What follows are 32 T cell receptor beta chains derived from one specimen sequenced in a study of T cell clonality in common variable immunodeficiency. Repertoires were generated with immunoSEQ multiplex PCR, while TCRdb's copy carries only in-frame clones and drops some. This repertoire lists about 45,000 clones without singletons; 0.68% sits in the top ten. The sequenced material came from peripheral blood mononuclear cells. These receptors originate from a person between 18 and 69 years old in good health.

This clone was counted many times. The CDR3 DNA, read in part, is TGTGCCAGCAGCTTGGAGGGGTTTAACACCGGGGAG. Translated: CASSLEGFNTGE. In full, the CDR3 reads CASSLEGFNTGELFF. J is TRBJ2-2 and V is TRBV5-8; TRBD1 is a possible D gene (5 bases). The missing CDR3 end, 3 residues past where the read stops, is filled in from the germline J gene. This CDR3 comprises 15 residues. The germline V gene has CDR1 SGHTS and CDR2 YDEGEE. The V end lost 0 bases, the J end lost 2 bases, and 8 bases lay between the germline ends.

This clone was picked up many times. The sequence runs out 3 residues before the end of the CDR3; the remainder is reconstructed from the germline J gene. V gene TRBV2 combines with J gene TRBJ2-5; 7 bases fit TRBD1. The CDR3 is made up of 15 amino acids. Germline V gene lookup returns CDR1 SNHLY and CDR2 FYNNEI. J gave up 2 bases and V 2 bases, and 5 bases lay outside the gene matches. The CDR3 sequence is CASSEKGTEQETQYF. Partial CDR3 DNA: TGTGCCAGCAGTGAAAAGGGGACAGAACAAGAGACC.

This clone was detected many times. The CDR3 end lies 3 residues beyond the end of the read and is filled in from the germline J gene. V is TRBV7-6 and J is TRBJ1-6; 9 nucleotides line up with TRBD1. Per germline, CDR1 SGHVS and CDR2 FNYEAQ. The CDR3 is made up of 15 amino acids. The junction had 7 bases not matched to a gene; V was cut back by 5 bases and J by 8 bases. This CDR3 is CASSLGTGLDSPLHF. Partial CDR3 DNA: TGTGCCAGCAGCCTCGGGACAGGGTTGGATTCACCC.

This clone was recorded at least ten times. The CDR3 goes on 3 residues after the read ends, and that part is filled in from the germline J gene. The J gene is TRBJ2-7, the V gene TRBV28; 14 bases are a match to TRBD2. Trimming at V came to 6 bases and at J to 4 bases, leaving 8 bases not matched to a gene. This CDR3 comprises 16 residues. Germline CDR1 MDHEN, CDR2 SYDVKM. CDR3 sequence reads: CASSQTSGRGLYEQYF. CDR3 bases read: TGTGCCAGCAGCCAGACTAGCGGGAGGGGTTTATACGAG.

This clone was recorded many times. Sequencing ends 3 residues short of the CDR3 end; the germline J gene provides the rest. V and J are TRBV5-4 and TRBJ2-7, with D uncertain. This CDR3 has 14 amino acids. In germline, CDR1 is SGHNT, CDR2 YYREEE (reference sequence). V lost 0 bases, J lost 6 bases, and 13 bases lay in between. The CDR3 DNA, read in part, is TGTGCCAGCAGCTTGGAGACACCTTACTCCGAG. Its translation: CASSLETPYSE. The entire CDR3 sequence reads CASSLETPYSEQYF.

This clone was seen many times. The observed sequence ends 3 residues before the CDR3 terminus, with the missing tail filled in from the germline J gene. The rearrangement joins TRBV20-1 to TRBJ2-7; 8 bases line up with TRBD2. Germline CDR1 reads DFQATT; CDR2 reads SNEGSKA (reference sequence). Losses at the gene ends were 6 bases for V and 0 bases for J; bases not matched to a gene: 22. CDR3 length equals 19 residues. The DNA read from the CDR3 is TGCAGTGCCGAGCGGAGAGGGGGGCTAGCGGGCTGGAGCTCCTACGAG. Its translation is CSAERRGGLAGWSSYE. The whole CDR3 protein is CSAERRGGLAGWSSYEQYF.

In its sample, this clone was seen many times. Sequencing ends 3 residues short of the CDR3 end; the germline J gene provides the rest. The chain combines TRBV4-1 with TRBJ2-7, with TRBD1 identical over 9 bases. V was pared by 3 bases and J by 2 bases, with 5 bases of the junction left unmatched. Germline values: CDR1 MGHRA, CDR2 YSYEKL. The CDR3 covers 15 residues. CDR3 residues: CASSQLTGGTYEQYF. CDR3 DNA (partial): TGCGCCAGCAGCCAGCTGACAGGGGGGACCTACGAG.

This clone was detected many times. Read coverage stops 3 residues before the CDR3 terminus; the germline J gene supplies the remainder. The chain links TRBV5-4 to TRBJ1-1; 7 bases agree with TRBD1. The CDR3 runs to 14 residues. Germline values: CDR1 SGHNT, CDR2 YYREEE (reference sequence). The CDR3 bases that were read are TGTGCCAGCAGAGATCCGGGACAGCTTGTCGGA. Protein product: CASRDPGQLVG. The entire CDR3 is CASRDPGQLVGAFF.

This clone was recorded many times. The read finishes 3 residues shy of the CDR3 end, and the germline J gene is used to complete it. V gene TRBV6-2 or TRBV6-3 combines with J gene TRBJ1-1, with D possibly matching TRBD1 (5 bases). CDR3 length: 15 residues. From germline, CDR1 is MNHEY and CDR2 SVGEGT. Trimming removed 2 bases from V and 4 bases from J, with 14 bases in between. CDR3 bases read: TGTGCCAGCAGTTACCCCCTGGCTAGGGGCACTGAA. Translating it yields CASSYPLARGTE. In full, the CDR3 reads CASSYPLARGTEAFF.

Of note for this clone: The read comes to an end 3 residues before the CDR3 does, leaving the germline J gene to fill in the end. The chain couples TRBV2 to TRBJ1-2; 9 positions match TRBD1. V trimming: 5 bases; J trimming: 3 bases; junction bases outside the gene matches: 10. CDR1 is SNHLY and CDR2 is FYNNEI in the germline V gene. This CDR3 region has 16 residues. Here the CDR3 reads CASSSRDRVKDYGYTF. CDR3 DNA (partial): TGTGCCAGCAGTTCCCGGGACAGGGTAAAGGACTATGGC.

The sample holds many counts of this clone. The read gets to within 3 residues of the CDR3 end, and the germline J gene fills in the rest. The chain links TRBV5-4 to TRBJ1-4, with 8 bases fitting TRBD1. CDR1 and CDR2 (germline): SGHNT, YYREEE (reference sequence). V gave up 3 bases and J gave up 0 bases; unmatched junction bases: 1. The CDR3 spans 15 residues. CDR3 DNA (partial): TGTGCCAGCAGCTGGGACAGGTCAACTAATGAAAAA. Translated, it gives CASSWDRSTNEK. The full-length CDR3 reads as CASSWDRSTNEKLFF.

This clone was seen at least ten times. CDR3 loop: CASSPTGVEQYF. The sequenced CDR3 bases are TGTGCCAGCAGCCCGACAGGGGTCGAG. This rearrangement joins TRBV12-3 or TRBV12-4 to TRBJ2-7, with 8 bases fitting TRBD1. The read comes to an end 3 residues before the CDR3 does, leaving the germline J gene to fill in the end. This CDR3 is built from 12 residues. V trimming: 6 bases; J trimming: 6 bases; junction bases outside the gene matches: 4.

This clone appeared many times. CDR3 region: CASSIPGHTNTEAFF. CDR3 bases read: TGTGCCAGCAGTATTCCGGGACACACGAACACTGAA. The chain recombines TRBV28 with TRBJ1-1, with D maybe TRBD1 (6 bases). The read stops 3 residues short of the end of the CDR3; the missing end is completed from the germline J gene. Trimming cost V 5 bases and J 1 base, with 14 bases left between them. The CDR3 totals 15 residues. Germline values: CDR1 MDHEN, CDR2 SYDVKM.

This clone appeared many times. The read comes to an end 3 residues before the CDR3 does, leaving the germline J gene to fill in the end. This sequence joins TRBV12-3 or TRBV12-4 and TRBJ1-3; no definite D call. V dropped 7 bases and J dropped 5 bases, with 3 bases sitting between them. The CDR3 consists of 10 residues. The CDR3 bases that were read are TGTGCCAGCAACAGAAACACC. Encoded protein: CASNRNT. The whole CDR3 protein reads CASNRNTIYF.

This clone has at least ten counts. The observed sequence ends 3 residues before the CDR3 terminus, with the missing tail filled in from the germline J gene. This chain connects TRBV7-8 to TRBJ1-2; D may be TRBD1 (6 bases). This CDR3 comprises 18 residues. Trimming removed 5 bases at V and 4 bases at J, with 26 bases between. Germline CDR1 SGHVS, CDR2 FQNEAQ. The CDR3 bases that were read are TGTGCCAGCAGCCCAGGACAGACGATTACCCGGGGAGGCTATGGC. Protein: CASSPGQTITRGGYG. The CDR3, in full, reads CASSPGQTITRGGYGYTF. The full variable domain, with the rest looked up from reference TRBV7-8 and TRBJ1-2, is GAGVSQSPRYKVAKRGQDVALRCDPISGHVSLFWYQQALGQGPEFLTYFQNEAQLDKSGLPSDRFFAERPEGSVSTLKIQRTQQEDSAVYLCASSPGQTITRGGYGYTFGSGTRLTVV.

This clone was counted many times. The read ends 3 residues before the CDR3 terminus; that terminus is restored from the germline J gene. In the same sample, other DNA sequences code for this CDR3. V gene TRBV10-1 combines with J gene TRBJ2-1, with 11 bases fitting TRBD2. Unmatched junction bases numbered 9, after V lost 3 bases and J lost 2 bases. Germline-derived CDR1 and CDR2 are WNHNN and SYGVQD (reference sequence). This CDR3 comprises 18 residues. CDR3 residues: CASSDVRLAGGPYNEQFF. CDR3 bases read: TGCGCCAGCAGTGATGTTCGCCTAGCGGGGGGTCCCTACAATGAG.

This clone appeared many times. The CDR3 is cut off 3 residues early in the read; its end comes from the germline J gene. The V and J genes are TRBV4-2 and TRBJ2-1; 11 bases match TRBD2. J gave up 6 bases and V 1 base, and 5 bases lay outside the gene matches. This CDR3 spans 16 amino acids. Germline lookup yields CDR1 LGHNA and CDR2 YNFKEQ. The CDR3 is CASSQVSGRGGNEQFF. The part of the CDR3 DNA that was read is TGTGCCAGCAGCCAAGTTAGCGGGAGGGGGGGCAATGAG.

This clone was counted many times. The read ends 3 residues shy of where the CDR3 ends; the end is completed using the germline J gene. This chain joins TRBV6-4 and TRBJ1-4, with 8 bases aligning to TRBD1. Per germline, CDR1 MRHNA and CDR2 SNTAGT. V dropped 0 bases and J dropped 5; count of bases not matched to a gene: 8. The CDR3 covers 17 residues. The CDR3 reads CASSDSQGTGENEKLFF. The covered CDR3 bases are TGTGCCAGCAGTGACTCGCAGGGGACAGGAGAAAATGAAAAA.

This clone was observed many times. Coverage ceases 3 residues before the CDR3 finishes, and the germline J gene fills in the end. This chain joins TRBV12-3 or TRBV12-4 and TRBJ1-6; no firm D call. The CDR3 extends over 12 amino acids. The V end lost 2 bases, the J end lost 9 bases, and 5 bases lay between the germline ends. The part of the CDR3 DNA that was read is TGTGCCAGCAGTTTAAGCGGTTCACCC. As protein: CASSLSGSP. The full CDR3 reads CASSLSGSPLHF.

Ten or more counts support this clone. The CDR3 bases that were read are TGTGCCAGCAGCCAAGATTCCCAGGTCCCTATCTCAGGCCAAGAGACG. It encodes CASSQDSQVPISGQET. The CDR3 reads in full as CASSQDSQVPISGQETQYF. The gene calls are TRBV14 and TRBJ2-3; no firm D call. The CDR3 is cut off 3 residues early in the read; its end comes from the germline J gene. Germline V CDR1 and CDR2: SGHDN, FVKESK. CDR3 length equals 19 residues.

The sample holds many counts of this clone. The observed sequence ends 3 residues before the CDR3 terminus, with the missing tail filled in from the germline J gene. The chain is built from TRBV19 and TRBJ2-7; 10 bases fit TRBD2. Losses at the gene ends were 2 bases for V and 3 bases for J; bases not matched to a gene: 4. The CDR3 loop spans 15 amino acids. Germline V gives CDR1 LNHDA, CDR2 SQIVND (reference sequence). The covered CDR3 bases are TGTGCCAGTAGTATATCTACTAGCGGGAACTACGAG. Translation gives CASSISTSGNYE. The whole CDR3 reads CASSISTSGNYEQYF.

This clone was counted at least ten times. Read coverage stops 3 residues before the CDR3 terminus; the germline J gene supplies the remainder. This chain links TRBV20-1 with TRBJ1-1; 8 nucleotides match TRBD1. CDR1 and CDR2 (germline): DFQATT, SNEGSKA (reference sequence). With V trimmed by 3 bases and J by 4 bases, 10 bases remained unmatched. This CDR3 spans 15 amino acids. The sequenced CDR3 bases are TGCAGTGCTAGTCCGGCAGGGGGCAGGGGCACTGAA. This sequence encodes CSASPAGGRGTE. Given in full, the CDR3 is CSASPAGGRGTEAFF.

This clone appeared many times. Sequencing ends 3 residues short of the CDR3 end; the germline J gene provides the rest. The V and J genes are TRBV7-9 and TRBJ2-3, with D maybe TRBD2 (5 bases). This CDR3 is built from 14 residues. Germline-derived CDR1 and CDR2 are SEHNR and FQNEAQ (reference sequence). CDR3 protein: CAAPLGGFEETQYF. The covered CDR3 bases are TGTGCCGCCCCTCTCGGCGGGTTTGAAGAGACG.

This clone has a count of ten or more. The read ends 3 residues early relative to the CDR3; the germline J gene fills the gap. The chain has TRBV30 and TRBJ1-6; possibly TRBD1 for D (5 bases). CDR1 GTSNPN and CDR2 SVGIG come from the germline V gene (reference sequence). V was cut by 0 bases and J by 0 bases, with 18 bases left in between. The CDR3 length is 19 residues. CDR3: CAWSVLDRKTSSYNSPLHF. The part of the CDR3 DNA that was read is TGTGCCTGGAGTGTACTTGACAGAAAGACGAGCTCCTATAATTCACCC.

This clone was counted ten times or more. The CDR3 extends 3 residues past the end of the read, so its final part is completed from the germline J gene. The gene calls are TRBV29-1 and TRBJ1-1; D may be TRBD1 (6 bases). Germline values: CDR1 SQVTM, CDR2 ANQGSEA. V shed 8 bases and J shed 6 bases, with 16 bases lying between them. The CDR3 loop spans 12 amino acids. The covered CDR3 bases are TGCAGCCTTCAGCGGGGGGGCCCTGAA. This encodes CSLQRGGPE. The entire CDR3 sequence reads CSLQRGGPEAFF.

This clone was observed at least ten times. Read sequence stops 3 residues before the CDR3 end, and the germline J gene provides the missing end. This chain uses TRBV18 with TRBJ1-4, with D perhaps TRBD1 (5 bases). The CDR3 length is 14 residues. Trimming pared 2 bases from V and 2 bases from J, leaving 6 bases between. Germline lookup yields CDR1 KGHSH and CDR2 LQKENI. The CDR3 here is CASSPGATNEKLFF. CDR3 bases read: TGTGCCAGCTCACCAGGGGCCACTAATGAAAAA.

In its sample, this clone was seen many times. The CDR3 DNA, read in part, is TGTGCCAGCCGATCGACAGGGGGCTATGAAAAA. It codes for CASRSTGGYEK. The whole CDR3 protein is CASRSTGGYEKLFF. The gene calls are TRBV11-2 and TRBJ1-4, with 10 bases matching TRBD1. From the germline J gene comes the end of the CDR3, since the read stops 3 residues before it. J was trimmed by 6 bases and V by 8 bases; bases with no gene match: 6. Per the germline V gene, CDR1 is SGHAT and CDR2 is FQNNGV. The CDR3 has 14 amino acids.

This clone was counted at least ten times. The read finishes 3 residues shy of the CDR3 end, and the germline J gene is used to complete it. The chain combines TRBV6-2 or TRBV6-3 with TRBJ2-1, with 10 bases matching TRBD2. The germline gives CDR1 MNHEY, CDR2 SVGEGT. The CDR3 contains 15 residues. V lost 2 bases and J lost 8; bases outside the gene matches: 6. CDR3 protein: CASSYQGTSVHEQFF. Incomplete CDR3 DNA: TGTGCCAGCAGTTACCAGGGGACTAGCGTCCATGAG.

This clone was recorded many times. The sequence runs out 3 residues before the end of the CDR3; the remainder is reconstructed from the germline J gene. The V call is TRBV11-3, the J call TRBJ2-6; 7 bases map to TRBD1. The CDR3 consists of 15 residues. J was trimmed by 3 bases and V by 5 bases; bases with no gene match: 4. Germline V gene data show CDR1 as SGHNT and CDR2 as YENEEA. CDR3 amino acids: CASSRRDSGANVLTF. The CDR3 DNA, read in part, is TGTGCCAGCAGCCGCCGGGACAGTGGGGCCAACGTC.

This clone was seen repeatedly, ten times or more. The CDR3 end falls 3 residues outside the read, so it is completed with the germline J gene. The rearrangement uses TRBV3-1 (or the pseudogene TRBV3-2) and TRBJ2-1, with 8 bases fitting TRBD2. This CDR3 region has 16 residues. Trimming at V came to 0 bases and at J to 0 bases, leaving 1 base not matched to a gene. Germline assignment: CDR1 LGHDT and CDR2 YNNKEL (reference sequence). The CDR3 protein is CASSQELADSYNEQFF. The sequenced part of the CDR3 DNA is TGTGCCAGCAGCCAAGAACTAGCGGACTCCTACAATGAG.

In its sample, this clone was seen many times. The CDR3 goes on 3 residues after the read ends, and that part is filled in from the germline J gene. The chain has TRBV7-9 and TRBJ2-7; TRBD1 agrees at 9 bases. CDR3 length equals 14 residues. Germline assignment: CDR1 SEHNR and CDR2 FQNEAQ (reference sequence). J was trimmed by 5 bases and V by 5 bases; bases with no gene match: 7. The CDR3 is CASSPRTGVDEQYF. The CDR3 bases that were read are TGTGCCAGCAGCCCGCGGACAGGGGTGGACGAG.

This clone was seen ten or more times. The read ends 3 residues shy of where the CDR3 ends; the end is completed using the germline J gene. This chain links TRBV7-9 with TRBJ1-6; D is unclear. Germline values: CDR1 SEHNR, CDR2 FQNEAQ (reference sequence). The CDR3 is 14 residues long. Trimming shortened V by 5 bases and J by 5 bases, and 10 bases separated the two germline ends. The chain's CDR3 is CASSTPGNNSPLHF. CDR3 bases read: TGTGCCAGCAGCACTCCGGGGAATAATTCACCC.